This is a list of T cell receptor beta chains from one sample in a study of T cell clones after liver transplantation. Here immunoSEQ multiplex PCR was the method, and the copy in TCRdb shows in-frame clones only, minus some. The sample lists 75,000 to 95,000 clones, about 85% occurring once. This specimen was CD4+ T cells from blood, taken roughly 48 months after liver transplant. These receptors were collected from a human patient who received a liver transplant. Some of these T cells may belong to the graft donor. The CDR3 runs from the conserved cysteine through the conserved F or W. Fields, in order: J gene, D gene, clone size, V gene, CDR3 protein, CDR3 DNA. A D gene is named only where the DNA matches it firmly. Size is stated for part of the rows, as once, few or many counts, or as a class when the clone is expanded.

TRBJ1-5 | NA | NA | TRBV18 | CASSPNRGAEQPQHF | TGTGCCAGCTCACCGAATAGGGGCGCGGAGCAGCCCCAGCATTTT
TRBJ2-4 | NA | NA | TRBV11-3 | CASSLGGQVGDIQYF | TGTGCCAGCAGCTTAGGAGGTCAGGTCGGGGACATTCAGTACTTC
TRBJ2-3 | TRBD2 | NA | TRBV11-2 | CASSLDRGTSGNTDTQYF | TGTGCCAGCAGCTTAGATCGAGGGACTAGCGGAAACACAGATACGCAGTATTTT
TRBJ2-6 | TRBD1 | NA | TRBV28 | CASSFRTGEPGANVLTF | TGTGCCAGCAGTTTCCGGACAGGGGAACCTGGGGCCAACGTCCTGACTTTC
TRBJ2-7 | NA | NA | TRBV6-5 | CASRRGPDEQYF | TGTGCCTCCAGGAGGGGTCCCGACGAGCAGTACTTC
TRBJ2-2 | NA | NA | TRBV6-1 | CASRVRRGTGELFF | TGTGCCAGCAGGGTACGGCGAGGCACCGGGGAGCTGTTTTTT
TRBJ2-2 | TRBD1 | NA | TRBV7-2 | CASSLLGTGINTGELFF | TGTGCCAGCAGCCTTTTGGGGACAGGGATAAACACCGGGGAGCTGTTTTTT
TRBJ1-1 | TRBD1 | once | TRBV4-1 | CASSQGQGGFLGAFF | TGCGCCAGCAGCCAAGGACAGGGGGGGTTTCTTGGGGCTTTCTTT
TRBJ1-4 | NA | NA | TRBV9 | CASSIGTVNEKLFF | TGTGCCAGCAGCATCGGGACGGTTAATGAAAAACTGTTTTTT
TRBJ1-5 | NA | NA | TRBV4-1 | CASRVAGSNQPQHF | TGCGCCAGCAGAGTTGCAGGAAGCAATCAGCCCCAGCATTTT
TRBJ2-3 | TRBD2 | NA | TRBV28 | CASRSTSGPRDTQYF | TGTGCCAGCAGGAGTACTAGCGGGCCGCGAGATACGCAGTATTTT
TRBJ2-3 | NA | NA | TRBV11-2 | CASSPRRGALDTQYF | TGTGCCAGCAGCCCTCGCCGGGGAGCCTTGGATACGCAGTATTTT
TRBJ1-1 | NA | few | TRBV4-1 | CASSRGWQSLSEAFF | TGCGCCAGCAGCCGGGGCTGGCAGAGTCTATCTGAAGCTTTCTTT
TRBJ1-5 | TRBD1 | NA | TRBV7-2 | CASSSTGVNQPQHF | TGTGCCAGCAGCTCGACAGGGGTCAATCAGCCCCAGCATTTT
TRBJ2-3 | NA | NA | TRBV5-1 | CASSLEDSGTDTQYF | TGCGCCAGCAGCTTGGAGGATTCGGGGACAGATACGCAGTATTTT
TRBJ1-5 | NA | NA | TRBV6-6 | CASMSTVNNQPQHF | TGTGCCAGCATGTCGACGGTTAACAATCAGCCCCAGCATTTT
TRBJ2-1 | TRBD2 | NA | TRBV5-1 | CASSGAGGRRHEQFF | TGCGCCAGCAGCGGGGCCGGCGGGAGGAGACATGAGCAGTTCTTC
TRBJ2-3 | TRBD1 | few | TRBV27 | CASSSADRGREDTQYF | TGTGCCAGCAGTTCCGCTGACAGGGGGCGGGAAGATACGCAGTATTTT
TRBJ1-3 | TRBD1 | medium-sized | TRBV6-5 | CASALRTGRNTIYF | TGTGCCAGCGCCTTGAGGACAGGGCGAAACACCATATATTTT
TRBJ2-7 | TRBD2 | NA | TRBV27 | CASSSLGLAGVIEQYF | TGTGCCAGCAGCTCCCTCGGACTAGCGGGAGTTATCGAGCAGTACTTC
TRBJ1-2 | NA | NA | TRBV5-4 | CASSPDGNYGYTF | TGTGCCAGCAGCCCGGACGGGAACTATGGCTACACCTTC
TRBJ1-2 | NA | many | TRBV2 | CASGNNYGYTF | TGTGCCAGCGGGAATAACTATGGCTACACCTTC
TRBJ2-1 | NA | NA | TRBV27 | CASSRTGREAGSDEQFF | TGTGCCAGCAGTCGCACAGGGAGGGAGGCGGGATCTGATGAGCAGTTCTTC
TRBJ2-3 | TRBD1 | NA | TRBV19 | CASSPGTVSEDTQYF | TGTGCCAGTAGCCCCGGGACAGTCTCCGAGGATACGCAGTATTTT